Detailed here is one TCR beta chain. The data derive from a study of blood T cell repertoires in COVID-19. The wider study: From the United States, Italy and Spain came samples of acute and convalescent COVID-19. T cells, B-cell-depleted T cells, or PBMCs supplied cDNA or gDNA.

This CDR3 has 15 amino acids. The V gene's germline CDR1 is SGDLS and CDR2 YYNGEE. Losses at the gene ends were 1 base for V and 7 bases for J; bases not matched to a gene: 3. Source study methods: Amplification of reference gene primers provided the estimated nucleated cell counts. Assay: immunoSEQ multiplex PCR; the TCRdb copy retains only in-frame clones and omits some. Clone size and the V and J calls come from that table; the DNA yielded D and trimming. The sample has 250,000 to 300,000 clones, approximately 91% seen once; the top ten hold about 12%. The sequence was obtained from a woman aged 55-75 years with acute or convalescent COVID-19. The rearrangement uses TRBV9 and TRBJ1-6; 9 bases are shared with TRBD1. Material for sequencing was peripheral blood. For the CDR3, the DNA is TGTGCCAGCAGCGTAAGGGGACAGGGAAATTCACCCCTCCACTTT. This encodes CASSVRGQGNSPLHF.